This T cell receptor beta chain was retrieved from a study of shared clonotypes between healthy human individuals. Positive CCR7 selection of CD45RO-negative cells yielded the naive CD8 cells, and terminally differentiated effector memory CD45RA+ cells were excluded. Concerning this clone: No antigen is known for it.

Broader study findings: The study found lower generation probabilities in non-shared clonotypes than in those shared by all four donors.

Per germline, CDR1 LNHDA and CDR2 SQIVND (reference sequence). The CDR3 runs to 18 residues. V was clipped by 3 bases and J by 2 bases, with 20 bases between them. TCRdb's table, derived via immunoSEQ multiplex PCR, lists solely in-frame clones and lacks some. The sample lists about 680,000 clones; about 92% were seen once. Sequencing was carried out using naive CD8+ T cells sorted from blood. This sequence joins TRBV19 and TRBJ2-1; D remains unclear. The sequence was obtained from a man aged 25-45 years in good health. DNA for the CDR3: TGTGCCAGTAGTATCGTCAATGTATGGGGTGGGACCTACAATGAGCAGTTCTTC. Protein sequence: CASSIVNVWGGTYNEQFF. Full variable domain (outside the CDR3, taken from reference TRBV19 and TRBJ2-1): DGGITQSPKYLFRKEGQNVTLSCEQNLNHDAMYWYRQDPGQGLRLIYYSQIVNDFQKGDIAEGYSVSREKKESFPLTVTSAQKNPTAFYLCASSIVNVWGGTYNEQFFGPGTRLTVL.